This T cell receptor (beta chain) was found in a study of blood T cells in healthy people across ages. This clonotype turned up a few times. Germline V gives CDR1 DFQATT, CDR2 SNEGSKA (reference sequence). The germline V and J ends were trimmed by 6 bases and 4 bases, with 18 bases remaining between them. This CDR3 contains 14 residues. Samples each yielded at least 5 micrograms of total RNA. Sample-barcoded 5' priming and a J-beta primer mix drove a second PCR of roughly 6 to 12 cycles. TCRdb itself ran the 5' RACE reads through MiXCR, one entry per CDR3 protein. The sample consists of 850,000 to 1,000,000 distinct CDR3 sequences, 48% of them appearing once.

This TCR was recovered from a man aged 25 to 40 in good health. The sequenced sample was blood. This chain joins TRBV20-1 and TRBJ2-5; maybe TRBD1 (6 bases). CDR3 in amino acids: CSALMGTFGETQYF. CDR3 bases: TGCAGTGCCCTTATGGGGACATTCGGAGAGACCCAGTACTTC.